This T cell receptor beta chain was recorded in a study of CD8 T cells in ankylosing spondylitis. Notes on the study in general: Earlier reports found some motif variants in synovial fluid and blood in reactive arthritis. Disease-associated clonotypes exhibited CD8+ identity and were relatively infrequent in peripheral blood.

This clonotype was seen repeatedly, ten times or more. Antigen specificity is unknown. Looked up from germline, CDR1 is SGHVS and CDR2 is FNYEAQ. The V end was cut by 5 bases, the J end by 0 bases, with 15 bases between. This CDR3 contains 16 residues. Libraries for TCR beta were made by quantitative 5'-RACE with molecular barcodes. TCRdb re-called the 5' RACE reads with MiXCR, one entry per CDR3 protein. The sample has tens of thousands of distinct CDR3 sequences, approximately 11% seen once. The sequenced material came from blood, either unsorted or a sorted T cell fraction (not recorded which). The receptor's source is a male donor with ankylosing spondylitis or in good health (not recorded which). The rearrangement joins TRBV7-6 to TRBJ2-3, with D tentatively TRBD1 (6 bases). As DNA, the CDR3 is TGTGCCAGCAGCCCCCGACAGGTTCTTAGCACAGATACGCAGTATTTT. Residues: CASSPRQVLSTDTQYF.